The clone carrying this T cell receptor (beta chain) was detected a few times. The data were obtained in a study of blood T cell repertoires in COVID-19. For the study at large: COVID-19 samples from acute and convalescent phases originated in the United States, Italy and Spain. The cDNA or gDNA used as material had been derived from T cells, B-cell-depleted T cells, or PBMCs.

Enrolment of Seattle patients took place during active infection, and they were followed longitudinally. In the study's own analysis: Amplification from reference gene primers served as the basis for estimated nucleated cell counts. The data were produced by immunoSEQ multiplex PCR, yet TCRdb's version contains in-frame clones alone and is incomplete. The V and J calls and clone size were taken over from that table, and D and trimming were inferred from the DNA. The repertoire holds approximately 280,000 clones, with around 84% as singletons. V lost 3 bases and J 2 bases, leaving 11 bases between the germline ends. The length of the CDR3 is 15 residues. Germline-derived CDR1 and CDR2 are SGHRS and YFSETQ.

Specimen: peripheral blood. V and J are TRBV5-1 and TRBJ2-2; D unclear. The clonotype originates from a human donor with COVID-19, enrolled during active disease. The donor label of this sample is uncertain. CDR3 coding DNA: TGCGCCAGCAGCTATGGTGGCAGAAACACCGGGGAGCTGTTTTTT. This encodes CASSYGGRNTGELFF.